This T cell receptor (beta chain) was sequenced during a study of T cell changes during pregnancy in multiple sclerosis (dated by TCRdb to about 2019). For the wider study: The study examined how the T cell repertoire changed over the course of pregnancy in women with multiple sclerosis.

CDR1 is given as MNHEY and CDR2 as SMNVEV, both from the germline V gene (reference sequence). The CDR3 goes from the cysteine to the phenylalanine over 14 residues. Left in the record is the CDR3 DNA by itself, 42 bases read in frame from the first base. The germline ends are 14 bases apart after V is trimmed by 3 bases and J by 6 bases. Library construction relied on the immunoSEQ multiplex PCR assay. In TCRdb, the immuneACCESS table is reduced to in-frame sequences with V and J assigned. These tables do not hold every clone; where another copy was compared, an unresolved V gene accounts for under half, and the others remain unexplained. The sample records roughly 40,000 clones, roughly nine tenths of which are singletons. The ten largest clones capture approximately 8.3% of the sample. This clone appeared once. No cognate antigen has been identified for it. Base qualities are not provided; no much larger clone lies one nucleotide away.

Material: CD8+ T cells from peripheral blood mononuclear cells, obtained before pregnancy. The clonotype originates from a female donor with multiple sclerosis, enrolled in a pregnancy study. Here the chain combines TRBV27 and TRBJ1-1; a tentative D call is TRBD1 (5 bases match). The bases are TGTGCCAGCAGTTTGTACCGGGGGACGGCTGAAGCTTTCTTT. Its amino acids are CASSLYRGTAEAFF.